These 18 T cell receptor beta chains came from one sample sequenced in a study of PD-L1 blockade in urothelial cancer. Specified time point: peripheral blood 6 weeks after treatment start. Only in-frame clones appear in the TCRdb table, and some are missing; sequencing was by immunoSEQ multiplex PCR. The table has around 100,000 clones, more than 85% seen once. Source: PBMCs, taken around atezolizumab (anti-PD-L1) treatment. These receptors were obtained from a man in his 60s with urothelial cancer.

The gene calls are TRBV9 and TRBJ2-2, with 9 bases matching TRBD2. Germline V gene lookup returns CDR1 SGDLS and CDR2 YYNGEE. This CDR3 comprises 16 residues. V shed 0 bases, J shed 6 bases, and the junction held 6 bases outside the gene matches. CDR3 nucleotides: TGTGCCAGCAGCGTAGCATTTAGCGGGGGTTCCGGGGAGCTGTTTTTT. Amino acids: CASSVAFSGGSGELFF.

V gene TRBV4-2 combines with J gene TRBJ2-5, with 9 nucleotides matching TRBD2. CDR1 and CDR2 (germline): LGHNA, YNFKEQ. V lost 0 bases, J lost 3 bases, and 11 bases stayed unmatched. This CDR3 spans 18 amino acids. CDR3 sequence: CASSQDRQRGARKETQYF. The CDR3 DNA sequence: TGTGCCAGCAGCCAAGATCGACAGCGGGGGGCGAGAAAAGAGACCCAGTACTTC.

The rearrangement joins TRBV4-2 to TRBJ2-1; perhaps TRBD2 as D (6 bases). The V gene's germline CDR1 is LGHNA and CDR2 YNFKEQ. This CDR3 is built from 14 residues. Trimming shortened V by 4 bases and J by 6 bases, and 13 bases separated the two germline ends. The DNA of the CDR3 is TGTGCCAGCAGCCTATCGGGACTTGGCAATGAGCAGTTCTTC. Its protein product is CASSLSGLGNEQFF.

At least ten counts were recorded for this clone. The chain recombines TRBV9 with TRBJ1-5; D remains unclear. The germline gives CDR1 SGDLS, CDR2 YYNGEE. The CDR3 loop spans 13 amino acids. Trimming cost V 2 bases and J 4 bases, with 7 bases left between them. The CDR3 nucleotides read TGTGCCAGCAGCGTTCAGGAAAATCAGCCCCAGCATTTT. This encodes CASSVQENQPQHF. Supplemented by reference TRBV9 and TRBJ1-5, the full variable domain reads DSGVTQTPKHLITATGQRVTLRCSPRSGDLSVYWYQQSLDQGLQFLIQYYNGEERAKGNILERFSAQQFPDLHSELNLSSLELGDSALYFCASSVQENQPQHFGDGTRLSIL.

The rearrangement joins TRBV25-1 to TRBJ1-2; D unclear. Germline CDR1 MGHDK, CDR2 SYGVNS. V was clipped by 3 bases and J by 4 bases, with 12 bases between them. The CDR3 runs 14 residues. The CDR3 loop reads CASSESVQTYGYTF. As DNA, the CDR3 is TGTGCCAGCAGTGAGAGCGTGCAGACCTATGGCTACACCTTC.

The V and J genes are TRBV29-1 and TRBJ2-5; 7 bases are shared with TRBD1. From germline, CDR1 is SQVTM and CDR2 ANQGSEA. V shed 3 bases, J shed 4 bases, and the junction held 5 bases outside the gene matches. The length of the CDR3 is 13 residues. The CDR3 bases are TGCAGCGTTGACAGGGGGAAACGAGAGACCCAGTACTTC. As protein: CSVDRGKRETQYF.

The CDR3 nucleotides are TGTGCCAGCAGCTCTACCGGGGGAACCGGGGAGCTGTTTTTT. It yields the protein CASSSTGGTGELFF. The chain couples TRBV11-3 to TRBJ2-2, with D perhaps matching TRBD2 (6 bases). Germline-derived CDR1 and CDR2 are SGHNT and YENEEA. Trimming took off 4 bases at V and 5 bases at J, with 11 bases between the two ends. The CDR3 spans 14 residues.

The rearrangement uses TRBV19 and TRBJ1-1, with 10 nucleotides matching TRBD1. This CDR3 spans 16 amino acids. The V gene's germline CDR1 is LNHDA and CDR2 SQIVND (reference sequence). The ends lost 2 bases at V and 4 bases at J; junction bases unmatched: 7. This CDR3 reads CASSIRQGASGTEAFF. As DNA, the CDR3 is TGTGCCAGTAGTATAAGACAGGGGGCGAGTGGCACTGAAGCTTTCTTT.

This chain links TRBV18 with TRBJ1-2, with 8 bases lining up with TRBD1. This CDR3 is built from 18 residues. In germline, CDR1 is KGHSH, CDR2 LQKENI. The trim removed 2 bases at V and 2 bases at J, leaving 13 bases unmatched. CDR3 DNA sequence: TGTGCCAGCTCACCAATGGGGACAGGCTCGACCTCCAACTATGGCTACACCTTC. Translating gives CASSPMGTGSTSNYGYTF.

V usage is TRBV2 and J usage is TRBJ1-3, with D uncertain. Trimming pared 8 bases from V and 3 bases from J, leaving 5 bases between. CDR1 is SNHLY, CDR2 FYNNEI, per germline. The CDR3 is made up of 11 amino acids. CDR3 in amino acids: CASLGGNTIYF. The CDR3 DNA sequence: TGTGCCAGCCTCGGTGGAAACACCATATATTTT.

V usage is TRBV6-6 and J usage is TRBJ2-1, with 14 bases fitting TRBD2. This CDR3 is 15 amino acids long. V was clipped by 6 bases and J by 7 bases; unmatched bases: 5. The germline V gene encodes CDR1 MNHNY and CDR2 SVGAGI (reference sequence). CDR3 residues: CASSPRLAGGNEQFF. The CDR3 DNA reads TGTGCCAGCAGCCCCAGACTAGCGGGGGGGAATGAGCAGTTCTTC.

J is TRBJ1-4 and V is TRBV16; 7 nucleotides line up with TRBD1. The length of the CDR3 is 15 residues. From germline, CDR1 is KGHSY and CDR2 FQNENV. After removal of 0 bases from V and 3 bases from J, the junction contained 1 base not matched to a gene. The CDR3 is CASSQSTGANEKLFF. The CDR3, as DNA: TGTGCCAGCAGCCAATCAACAGGGGCTAATGAAAAACTGTTTTTT.

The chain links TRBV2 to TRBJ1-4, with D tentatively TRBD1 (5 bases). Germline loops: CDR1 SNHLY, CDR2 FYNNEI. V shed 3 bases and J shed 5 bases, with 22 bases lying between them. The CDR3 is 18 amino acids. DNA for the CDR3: TGTGCCAGCAGTGATCTAGGACAATTACTAAGGAACAATGAAAAACTGTTTTTT. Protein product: CASSDLGQLLRNNEKLFF.

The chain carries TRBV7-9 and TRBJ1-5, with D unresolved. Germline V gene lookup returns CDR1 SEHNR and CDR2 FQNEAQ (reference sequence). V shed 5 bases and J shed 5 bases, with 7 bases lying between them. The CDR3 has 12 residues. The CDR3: CASSRSDQPQHF. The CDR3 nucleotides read TGTGCCAGCAGCCGGAGCGATCAGCCCCAGCATTTT.

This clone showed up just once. The CDR3 region is CASSVDAQETQYF. CDR3 nucleotides: TGTGCCAGCAGCGTAGACGCGCAAGAGACCCAGTACTTC. V is TRBV9 and J is TRBJ2-5; D uncertain. The CDR3 has 13 residues. Trimming cost V 0 bases and J 2 bases, with 5 bases left between them. Germline CDR1 reads SGDLS; CDR2 reads YYNGEE.

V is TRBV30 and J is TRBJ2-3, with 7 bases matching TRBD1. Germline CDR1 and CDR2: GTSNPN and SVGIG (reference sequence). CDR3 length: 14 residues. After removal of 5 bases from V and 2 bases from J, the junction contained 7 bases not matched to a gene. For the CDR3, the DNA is TGTGCCTGGCGACAGGGATTCCTCACAGATACGCAGTATTTT. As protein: CAWRQGFLTDTQYF. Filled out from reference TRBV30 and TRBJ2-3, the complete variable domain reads SQTIHQWPATLVQPVGSPLSLECTVEGTSNPNLYWYRQAAGRGLQLLFYSVGIGQISSEVPQNLSASRPQDRQFILSSKKLLLSDSGFYLCAWRQGFLTDTQYFGPGTRLTVL.

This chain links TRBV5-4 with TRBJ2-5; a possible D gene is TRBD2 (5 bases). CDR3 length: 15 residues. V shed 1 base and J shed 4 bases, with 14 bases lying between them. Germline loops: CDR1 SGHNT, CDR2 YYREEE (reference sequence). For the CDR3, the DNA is TGTGCCAGCAGCTTGTCTGGCCGGGCGGGAGAGACCCAGTACTTC. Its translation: CASSLSGRAGETQYF. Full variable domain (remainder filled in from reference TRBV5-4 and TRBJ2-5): ETGVTQSPTHLIKTRGQQVTLRCSSQSGHNTVSWYQQALGQGPQFIFQYYREEENGRGNFPPRFSGLQFPNYSSELNVNALELDDSALYLCASSLSGRAGETQYFGPGTRLLVL.

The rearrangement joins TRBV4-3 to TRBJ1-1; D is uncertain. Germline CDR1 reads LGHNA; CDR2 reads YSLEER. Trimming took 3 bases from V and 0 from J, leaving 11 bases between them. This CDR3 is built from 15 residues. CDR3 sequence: CASSQPRFMNTEAFF. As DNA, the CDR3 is TGCGCCAGCAGCCAGCCGCGATTCATGAACACTGAAGCTTTCTTT.